Listed here are 24 T cell receptor beta chains from one sample, sequenced in a study of OX40 agonist ivuxolimab in advanced cancers. The method behind the library was the immunoSEQ multiplex PCR assay. This immuneACCESS table, as held by TCRdb, lists in-frame sequences with V and J called but not all clones. Of the missing ones, under half trace to an unresolved V gene in checked studies; the others have no known cause. The sample includes tens of thousands of clones, with 85% observed a single time. Around 1.8% of the sample is in the top ten clones. The material was CD4+ or CD8+ T cells sorted from blood, obtained in a trial of the OX40 agonist ivuxolimab. The receptor set was obtained from an adult with an advanced solid tumor such as melanoma, head and neck, liver or kidney cancer.

This chain uses TRBV23-1 with TRBJ2-1; 12 bases map to TRBD2. TRBV23-1 has ORF status, its function being uncertain. V shed 7 bases and J 9 bases; nucleotides not matched to a gene: 7. The CDR3 contains 14 residues. This CDR3 reads CASNLAGGPGEQFF. CDR3 DNA: TGCGCCAGCAACCTAGCGGGAGGGCCAGGTGAGCAGTTCTTC.

V and J are TRBV4-2 and TRBJ1-6, with 9 bases lining up with TRBD1. This CDR3 has 17 amino acids. The V and J ends lost 2 bases and 8 bases, in that order; junction bases with no gene match: 10. The germline CDR1 and CDR2 sequences are LGHNA and YNFKEQ. CDR3 bases: TGTGCCAGCAGCCAATATGGACAGGGGTTGGGAGATTCACCCCTCCACTTT. Amino acids: CASSQYGQGLGDSPLHF.

The V and J genes are TRBV19 and TRBJ1-5, with 8 bases lining up with TRBD1. The CDR3 has 17 residues. The V and J ends lost 4 bases and 0 bases, in that order; junction bases with no gene match: 8. Germline V CDR1 and CDR2: LNHDA, SQIVND (reference sequence). CDR3 residues: CASSSRPTGVSNQPQHF. CDR3 in DNA: TGTGCCAGTAGTAGTCGGCCGACAGGGGTTAGCAATCAGCCCCAGCATTTT. The variable domain in full, completed from reference TRBV19 and TRBJ1-5, reads DGGITQSPKYLFRKEGQNVTLSCEQNLNHDAMYWYRQDPGQGLRLIYYSQIVNDFQKGDIAEGYSVSREKKESFPLTVTSAQKNPTAFYLCASSSRPTGVSNQPQHFGDGTRLSIL.

V gene TRBV7-8 combines with J gene TRBJ2-1; tentative D call: TRBD2 (5 bases). Germline values: CDR1 SGHVS, CDR2 FQNEAQ. The V end was cut by 0 bases, the J end by 7 bases, with 7 bases between. This CDR3 comprises 13 residues. Here the CDR3 reads CASSLASGNEQFF. The CDR3 DNA reads TGTGCCAGCAGCTTAGCTTCGGGGAATGAGCAGTTCTTC.

The sample holds a few counts of this clone. This rearrangement joins TRBV2 to TRBJ2-7, with 8 bases lining up with TRBD2. Germline V gene data show CDR1 as SNHLY and CDR2 as FYNNEI. CDR3 length: 15 amino acids. V trimming: 5 bases; J trimming: 5 bases; junction bases outside the gene matches: 11. The CDR3 nucleotides read TGTGCCAGCAGTATCAGCGGGGGCGCCGTGAACGAGCAGTACTTC. It codes for CASSISGGAVNEQYF.

The chain uses TRBV27 and TRBJ1-5, with a tentative D call TRBD1 (6 bases). Trimming took 5 bases from V and 0 from J, leaving 20 bases between them. Germline CDR1 is MNHEY and CDR2 is SMNVEV (reference sequence). This CDR3 is built from 18 residues. CDR3 loop: CASSLTGTPRSSNQPQHF. The CDR3 DNA is TGTGCCAGCAGTCTTACCGGGACACCGAGATCTAGCAATCAGCCCCAGCATTTT.

CDR3 sequence (DNA): TGTGCCACCCGAGCGGAAGTCAAAAACATTCAGTACTTC. Translating gives CATRAEVKNIQYF. The genes are TRBV6-6 and TRBJ2-4, with D tentatively TRBD2 (5 bases). Trimming left V 10 bases short and J 3 bases short, with 13 bases between. Germline V lookup: CDR1 MNHNY, CDR2 SVGAGI (reference sequence). The CDR3 is made up of 13 amino acids.

This clone has more than one count but fewer than ten. The chain links TRBV11-3 to TRBJ1-1, with D hard to call. Germline V gene sequence: CDR1 SGHNT, CDR2 YENEEA. V was shortened by 1 base and J by 1 base, with 10 bases between the two germline ends. The CDR3 runs 15 residues. Here the CDR3 reads CASSLGGRQNTEAFF. The CDR3, as DNA: TGTGCCAGCAGCTTAGGGGGTCGCCAGAACACTGAAGCTTTCTTT.

This rearrangement joins TRBV18 to TRBJ2-1; 10 bases map to TRBD1. After removal of 3 bases from V and 4 bases from J, the junction contained 6 bases not matched to a gene. Germline CDR1 KGHSH, CDR2 LQKENI. This CDR3 is 16 amino acids long. The CDR3 DNA reads TGTGCCAGCTCACCTCTGGGGACAGGGGATTACAATGAGCAGTTCTTC. Translation gives CASSPLGTGDYNEQFF. Combining the CDR3 with reference TRBV18 and TRBJ2-1 gives the whole variable domain NAGVMQNPRHLVRRRGQEARLRCSPMKGHSHVYWYRQLPEEGLKFMVYLQKENIIDESGMPKERFSAEFPKEGPSILRIQQVVRGDSAAYFCASSPLGTGDYNEQFFGPGTRLTVL.

The rearrangement links TRBV5-1 to TRBJ2-7; TRBD1 agrees at 10 bases. Losses at the gene ends were 3 bases for V and 5 bases for J; bases not matched to a gene: 5. The CDR3 extends over 14 amino acids. The germline gives CDR1 SGHRS, CDR2 YFSETQ. CDR3 in amino acids: CASSSLTGGDEQYF. DNA of the CDR3: TGCGCCAGCAGCTCCCTGACAGGGGGCGACGAGCAGTACTTC. Complete variable domain (other parts from reference TRBV5-1 and TRBJ2-7): KAGVTQTPRYLIKTRGQQVTLSCSPISGHRSVSWYQQTPGQGLQFLFEYFSETQRNKGNFPGRFSGRQFSNSRSEMNVSTLELGDSALYLCASSSLTGGDEQYFGPGTRLTVT.

The chain joins TRBV6-6 to TRBJ1-1; D ambiguous. This CDR3 is 15 amino acids long. Trimming took 3 bases from V and 1 from J, leaving 12 bases between them. Germline V gene sequence: CDR1 MNHNY, CDR2 SVGAGI (reference sequence). The CDR3 sequence: CASSYGLWPNTEAFF. Here the CDR3 DNA reads TGTGCCAGCAGTTATGGACTTTGGCCGAACACTGAAGCTTTCTTT.

The V and J genes are TRBV10-3 and TRBJ1-4; 9 positions agree with TRBD1. The CDR3 totals 13 residues. J gave up 5 bases and V 7 bases, and 2 bases lay outside the gene matches. Germline V lookup: CDR1 ENHRY, CDR2 SYGVKD. The CDR3 reads CAIKDRGNEKLFF. CDR3 DNA: TGTGCCATCAAGGACAGGGGAAATGAAAAACTGTTTTTT.

About this clone itself: This sample includes further DNA sequences coding for the same CDR3. The genes are TRBV30 and TRBJ2-3, with a tentative D call TRBD2 (5 bases). CDR3 size: 17 residues. The germline CDR1 and CDR2 sequences are GTSNPN and SVGIG (reference sequence). With 0 bases removed from V and 0 bases from J, the gap between germline ends came to 16 bases. The chain's CDR3 is CAWSVKDLIGSTDTQYF. CDR3 sequence (DNA): TGTGCCTGGAGTGTAAAGGACTTGATCGGTAGCACAGATACGCAGTATTTT.

This clone has only one observation. The chain links TRBV11-2 to TRBJ1-1; no clear D. The germline V gene encodes CDR1 SGHAT and CDR2 FQNNGV. Trimming removed 1 base from V and 1 base from J, with 7 bases in between. The CDR3 sequence is 14 residues long. The CDR3 reads CASSLARGNTEAFF. CDR3 DNA: TGTGCCAGCAGCTTAGCTCGGGGGAACACTGAAGCTTTCTTT.

The chain couples TRBV5-4 to TRBJ2-7; D may be TRBD1 or TRBD2 (5 bases each). The ends were cut back, 0 bases at V and 4 bases at J, with 14 bases in the middle. The germline V gene has CDR1 SGHNT and CDR2 YYREEE (reference sequence). This CDR3 is 15 amino acids long. CDR3 residues: CASSLGRGEGYEQYF. The CDR3 DNA reads as TGTGCCAGCAGCTTGGGCCGGGGCGAGGGATACGAGCAGTACTTC.

This rearrangement joins TRBV6-4 to TRBJ1-5, with a weak D call TRBD1 (6 bases). This CDR3 comprises 14 residues. Trimming took 5 bases from V and 3 from J, leaving 11 bases between them. The germline gives CDR1 MRHNA, CDR2 SNTAGT. Here the CDR3 reads CASSPDRLNQPQHF. The CDR3 region has the DNA TGTGCCAGCAGTCCTGACAGGCTCAATCAGCCCCAGCATTTT.

This clone came up a few times. The chain links TRBV25-1 to TRBJ1-3; TRBD1 matches at 7 bases. Germline V gives CDR1 MGHDK, CDR2 SYGVNS. Trimming removed 8 bases from V and 0 bases from J; junction bases left unmatched: 4. The CDR3 loop spans 14 amino acids. CDR3 amino acids: CASRDSLSGNTIYF. The CDR3 nucleotides are TGTGCCAGCCGGGACAGCCTCTCTGGAAACACCATATATTTT.

This chain connects TRBV19 to TRBJ2-2; no clear D gene. The V gene lost 5 bases and the J gene lost 0 bases, with 7 bases spanning the gap. This CDR3 contains 14 residues. Germline CDR1 LNHDA, CDR2 SQIVND (reference sequence). The CDR3 protein is CASSVQANTGELFF. In nucleotides, the CDR3 is TGTGCCAGTAGTGTCCAGGCGAACACCGGGGAGCTGTTTTTT.

The chain couples TRBV9 to TRBJ2-5; perhaps TRBD2 as D (6 bases). Per germline, CDR1 SGDLS and CDR2 YYNGEE. V was trimmed by 3 bases and J by 1 base, leaving 10 bases between them. The CDR3 has 14 residues. The CDR3 DNA reads as TGTGCCAGCAGCGCAGGGACTGCCCAAGAGACCCAGTACTTC. As protein: CASSAGTAQETQYF.

The genes are TRBV2 and TRBJ1-4; D gene uncertain. The V and J ends lost 4 bases and 4 bases respectively, with 10 bases between them. This CDR3 has 14 residues. Germline V gene sequence: CDR1 SNHLY, CDR2 FYNNEI. The CDR3 sequence is CASSVSRSNEKLFF. The DNA for the CDR3 is TGTGCCAGCAGTGTTAGTAGGAGTAATGAAAAACTGTTTTTT.

The chain joins TRBV7-8 to TRBJ1-5; a weak D match, TRBD1 (5 bases). The germline V gene encodes CDR1 SGHVS and CDR2 FQNEAQ. The CDR3 sequence is 15 residues long. With 5 bases removed from V and 2 bases from J, the gap between germline ends came to 13 bases. The CDR3 nucleotides read TGTGCCAGCAGCCAGGGTCCCGACCGCAATCAGCCCCAGCATTTT. This gives the protein CASSQGPDRNQPQHF.

V gene TRBV30 combines with J gene TRBJ1-1; D unresolved. This CDR3 has 15 residues. Trimming took off 1 base at V and 5 bases at J, with 17 bases between the two ends. From germline, CDR1 is GTSNPN and CDR2 SVGIG (reference sequence). Written as DNA, the CDR3 is TGTGCCTGGAGTGGTCCAGGCTTACCAAGGACTGAAGCTTTCTTT. Protein: CAWSGPGLPRTEAFF.

This clone has only one observation. The chain is built from TRBV7-2 and TRBJ1-1; D is unresolved. The CDR3 is made up of 13 amino acids. Germline V lookup: CDR1 SGHTA, CDR2 FQGNSA. Trimming removed 6 bases from V and 0 bases from J, with 8 bases in between. The CDR3 DNA follows: TGTGCCAGCAGTTCTGCGGTGAACACTGAAGCTTTCTTT. Translated, it gives CASSSAVNTEAFF.

The chain carries TRBV7-2 and TRBJ2-5; D ambiguous. Germline-derived CDR1 and CDR2 are SGHTA and FQGNSA. The germline V and J ends were trimmed by 1 base and 5 bases, with 11 bases remaining between them. This CDR3 has 14 residues. CDR3 protein: CASSLGWLRETQYF. For the CDR3, the DNA is TGTGCCAGCAGCTTAGGTTGGCTAAGGGAGACCCAGTACTTC.